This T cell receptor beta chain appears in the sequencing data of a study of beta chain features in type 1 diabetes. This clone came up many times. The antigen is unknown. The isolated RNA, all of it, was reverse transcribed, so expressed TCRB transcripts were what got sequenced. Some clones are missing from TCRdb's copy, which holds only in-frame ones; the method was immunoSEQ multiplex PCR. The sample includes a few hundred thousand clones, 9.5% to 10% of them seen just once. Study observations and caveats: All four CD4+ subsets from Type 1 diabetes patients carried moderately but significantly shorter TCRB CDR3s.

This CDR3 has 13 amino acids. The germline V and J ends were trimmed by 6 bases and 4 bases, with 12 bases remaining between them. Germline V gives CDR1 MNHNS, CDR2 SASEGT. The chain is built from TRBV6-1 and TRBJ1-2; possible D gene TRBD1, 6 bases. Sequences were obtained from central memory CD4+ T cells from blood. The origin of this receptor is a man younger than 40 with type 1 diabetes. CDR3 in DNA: TGTGCCAGCAGGCAATTACAGGGCTATGGCTACACCTTC. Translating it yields CASRQLQGYGYTF.